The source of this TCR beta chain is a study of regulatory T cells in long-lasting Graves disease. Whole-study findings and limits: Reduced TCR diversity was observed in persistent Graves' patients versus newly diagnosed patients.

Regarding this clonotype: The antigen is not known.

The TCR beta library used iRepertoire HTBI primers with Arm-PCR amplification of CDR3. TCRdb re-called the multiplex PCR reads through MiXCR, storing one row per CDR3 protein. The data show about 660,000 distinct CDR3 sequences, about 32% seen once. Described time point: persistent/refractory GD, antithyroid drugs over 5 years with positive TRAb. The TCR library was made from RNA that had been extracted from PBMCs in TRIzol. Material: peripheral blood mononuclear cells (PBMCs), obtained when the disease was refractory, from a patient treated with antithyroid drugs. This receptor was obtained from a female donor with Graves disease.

CDR3 DNA: TGTGCCACCAGTGACTGGTCGAACACCGGGGAGCTGTTTTTT. Translated, it gives CATSDWSNTGELFF. V usage is TRBV24-1 and J usage is TRBJ2-2, with D unclear. V lost 4 bases to trimming and J lost 0 bases, with 5 bases between them. The CDR3 has 14 amino acids. The germline V gene has CDR1 KGHDR and CDR2 SFDVKD.